This record covers a single T cell receptor (beta chain). CDR1 is SGHAT, CDR2 FQNNGV, per germline. CDR3 length: 17 amino acids. With 3 bases clipped from V and 0 bases from J, the junction kept 7 bases outside the gene matches. This table comes from immunoSEQ multiplex PCR, and its TCRdb copy is limited to in-frame clones, with some not included. The data contain over 200,000 clones, around nine tenths of them singletons. This entry belongs to a study of blood T cell repertoires in COVID-19. Study as a whole: Sample material is recorded as cDNA or gDNA derived from T cells, B-cell-depleted T cells, or PBMCs.

The J gene is TRBJ1-4, the V gene TRBV11-2, with 7 bases aligning to TRBD1. Sample: PBMCs or T cells enriched from blood (not recorded which). The clonotype originates from a woman under 40 who had been exposed to COVID-19. The CDR3 is CASSLMGQTTTNEKLFF. The DNA of the CDR3 is TGTGCCAGCAGCTTGATGGGACAGACAACAACTAATGAAAAACTGTTTTTT.